This TCR beta chain is from a study of chemoradiotherapy in HPV16-positive cancers. The wider study: Functional T-cell assays on a couple of HPV16-positive patients' cells defined candidate HPV-specific clones and common TCR motifs.

As concerns this clone: What it binds is not known.

The CDR3 spans 17 residues. The ends lost 5 bases at V and 4 bases at J; junction bases unmatched: 5. Germline V gene lookup returns CDR1 SGHNT and CDR2 YENEEA. Clones were read by immunoSEQ multiplex PCR, and TCRdb kept only the in-frame ones, dropping some. The sample shows 20,000 to 25,000 clones, roughly nine tenths of them seen only once. Study findings and constraints: HPV-responsive T-cell expansion during chemoradiotherapy was linked to improved recurrence-free survival in HPV16-positive patients. During treatment, candidate HPV-specific clones and E7-related motifs expanded in tumor.

Repeated repertoire sampling spanned the course of chemoradiotherapy. This chain joins TRBV11-3 and TRBJ2-1; TRBD2 agrees at 16 bases. This clonotype originated in a human donor with HPV-associated anogenital cancer. Sequenced here: blood, sampled from a patient who underwent chemoradiotherapy. The CDR3 bases are TGTGCCAGCAGCCCGGGACTAGCGGGAGGGCGTTACAATGAGCAGTTCTTC. Amino acid sequence: CASSPGLAGGRYNEQFF. Drawing the rest from reference TRBV11-3 and TRBJ2-1, the complete variable domain is EAGVVQSPRYKIIEKKQPVAFWCNPISGHNTLYWYLQNLGQGPELLIRYENEEAVDDSQLPKDRFSAERLKGVDSTLKIQPAELGDSAVYLCASSPGLAGGRYNEQFFGPGTRLTVL.